This T cell receptor (beta chain) is from a study of shared clonotypes between healthy human individuals. In regard to this clone: The same CDR3 also results from other DNA sequences found in this sample.

Repertoires were generated with immunoSEQ multiplex PCR, while TCRdb's copy carries only in-frame clones and drops some. The sample carries around 750,000 clones, 74% recorded once. Trimming took 5 bases from V and 3 from J; bases not matched to a gene: 4. There are 14 residues in the CDR3. CDR1 and CDR2 (germline): SGHVS, FQNEAQ. The J gene is TRBJ1-3, the V gene TRBV7-8, with 7 positions matching TRBD1. This TCR derives from a woman in her thirties in good health. Sequenced sample: memory CD4+ T cells sorted from blood. Subset here: CD45RA-negative fraction. CDR3 protein: CASSRQGGGNTIYF. CDR3 DNA: TGTGCCAGCAGCCGACAGGGTGGTGGAAACACCATATATTTT. Combining the CDR3 with reference TRBV7-8 and TRBJ1-3 gives the whole variable domain GAGVSQSPRYKVAKRGQDVALRCDPISGHVSLFWYQQALGQGPEFLTYFQNEAQLDKSGLPSDRFFAERPEGSVSTLKIQRTQQEDSAVYLCASSRQGGGNTIYFGEGSWLTVV.